This T cell receptor (beta chain) was retrieved from a study of PD-1 blockade in mismatch repair-deficient tumors. Assay: immunoSEQ multiplex PCR; the TCRdb copy retains only in-frame clones and omits some. Of 100,000 to 150,000 clones in the sample, more than 85% were seen once. All patients were mismatch repair deficient, assessed by either PCR or immunohistochemistry. This receptor was identified in an adult with mismatch repair-deficient cancer. Source: peripheral blood, taken 44 weeks after starting pembrolizumab.

The CDR3 is CASSQGLADSYEQYF. The DNA for the CDR3 is TGCGCCAGCAGCCAAGGACTAGCGGACTCCTACGAGCAGTACTTC. V is TRBV4-3 and J is TRBJ2-7; 9 bases match TRBD2. In germline, CDR1 is LGHNA, CDR2 YSLEER. Losses at the gene ends were 1 base for V and 0 bases for J; bases not matched to a gene: 1. The CDR3 is 15 residues long.